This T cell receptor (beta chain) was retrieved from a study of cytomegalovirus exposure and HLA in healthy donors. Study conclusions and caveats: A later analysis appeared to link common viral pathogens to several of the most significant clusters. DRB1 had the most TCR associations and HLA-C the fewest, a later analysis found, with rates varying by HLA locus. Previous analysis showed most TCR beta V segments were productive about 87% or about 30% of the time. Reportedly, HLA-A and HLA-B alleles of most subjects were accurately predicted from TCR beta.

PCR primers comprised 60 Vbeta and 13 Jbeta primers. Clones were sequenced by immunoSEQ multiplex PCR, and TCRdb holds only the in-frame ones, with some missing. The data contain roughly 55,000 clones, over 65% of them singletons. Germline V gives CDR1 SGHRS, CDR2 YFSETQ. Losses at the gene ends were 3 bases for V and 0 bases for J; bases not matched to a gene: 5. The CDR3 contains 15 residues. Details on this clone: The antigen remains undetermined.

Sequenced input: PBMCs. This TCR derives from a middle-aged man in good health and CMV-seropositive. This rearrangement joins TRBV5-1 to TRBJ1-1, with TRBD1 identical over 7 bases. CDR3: CASSSGTDMNTEAFF. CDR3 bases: TGCGCCAGCAGCTCCGGGACAGATATGAACACTGAAGCTTTCTTT.